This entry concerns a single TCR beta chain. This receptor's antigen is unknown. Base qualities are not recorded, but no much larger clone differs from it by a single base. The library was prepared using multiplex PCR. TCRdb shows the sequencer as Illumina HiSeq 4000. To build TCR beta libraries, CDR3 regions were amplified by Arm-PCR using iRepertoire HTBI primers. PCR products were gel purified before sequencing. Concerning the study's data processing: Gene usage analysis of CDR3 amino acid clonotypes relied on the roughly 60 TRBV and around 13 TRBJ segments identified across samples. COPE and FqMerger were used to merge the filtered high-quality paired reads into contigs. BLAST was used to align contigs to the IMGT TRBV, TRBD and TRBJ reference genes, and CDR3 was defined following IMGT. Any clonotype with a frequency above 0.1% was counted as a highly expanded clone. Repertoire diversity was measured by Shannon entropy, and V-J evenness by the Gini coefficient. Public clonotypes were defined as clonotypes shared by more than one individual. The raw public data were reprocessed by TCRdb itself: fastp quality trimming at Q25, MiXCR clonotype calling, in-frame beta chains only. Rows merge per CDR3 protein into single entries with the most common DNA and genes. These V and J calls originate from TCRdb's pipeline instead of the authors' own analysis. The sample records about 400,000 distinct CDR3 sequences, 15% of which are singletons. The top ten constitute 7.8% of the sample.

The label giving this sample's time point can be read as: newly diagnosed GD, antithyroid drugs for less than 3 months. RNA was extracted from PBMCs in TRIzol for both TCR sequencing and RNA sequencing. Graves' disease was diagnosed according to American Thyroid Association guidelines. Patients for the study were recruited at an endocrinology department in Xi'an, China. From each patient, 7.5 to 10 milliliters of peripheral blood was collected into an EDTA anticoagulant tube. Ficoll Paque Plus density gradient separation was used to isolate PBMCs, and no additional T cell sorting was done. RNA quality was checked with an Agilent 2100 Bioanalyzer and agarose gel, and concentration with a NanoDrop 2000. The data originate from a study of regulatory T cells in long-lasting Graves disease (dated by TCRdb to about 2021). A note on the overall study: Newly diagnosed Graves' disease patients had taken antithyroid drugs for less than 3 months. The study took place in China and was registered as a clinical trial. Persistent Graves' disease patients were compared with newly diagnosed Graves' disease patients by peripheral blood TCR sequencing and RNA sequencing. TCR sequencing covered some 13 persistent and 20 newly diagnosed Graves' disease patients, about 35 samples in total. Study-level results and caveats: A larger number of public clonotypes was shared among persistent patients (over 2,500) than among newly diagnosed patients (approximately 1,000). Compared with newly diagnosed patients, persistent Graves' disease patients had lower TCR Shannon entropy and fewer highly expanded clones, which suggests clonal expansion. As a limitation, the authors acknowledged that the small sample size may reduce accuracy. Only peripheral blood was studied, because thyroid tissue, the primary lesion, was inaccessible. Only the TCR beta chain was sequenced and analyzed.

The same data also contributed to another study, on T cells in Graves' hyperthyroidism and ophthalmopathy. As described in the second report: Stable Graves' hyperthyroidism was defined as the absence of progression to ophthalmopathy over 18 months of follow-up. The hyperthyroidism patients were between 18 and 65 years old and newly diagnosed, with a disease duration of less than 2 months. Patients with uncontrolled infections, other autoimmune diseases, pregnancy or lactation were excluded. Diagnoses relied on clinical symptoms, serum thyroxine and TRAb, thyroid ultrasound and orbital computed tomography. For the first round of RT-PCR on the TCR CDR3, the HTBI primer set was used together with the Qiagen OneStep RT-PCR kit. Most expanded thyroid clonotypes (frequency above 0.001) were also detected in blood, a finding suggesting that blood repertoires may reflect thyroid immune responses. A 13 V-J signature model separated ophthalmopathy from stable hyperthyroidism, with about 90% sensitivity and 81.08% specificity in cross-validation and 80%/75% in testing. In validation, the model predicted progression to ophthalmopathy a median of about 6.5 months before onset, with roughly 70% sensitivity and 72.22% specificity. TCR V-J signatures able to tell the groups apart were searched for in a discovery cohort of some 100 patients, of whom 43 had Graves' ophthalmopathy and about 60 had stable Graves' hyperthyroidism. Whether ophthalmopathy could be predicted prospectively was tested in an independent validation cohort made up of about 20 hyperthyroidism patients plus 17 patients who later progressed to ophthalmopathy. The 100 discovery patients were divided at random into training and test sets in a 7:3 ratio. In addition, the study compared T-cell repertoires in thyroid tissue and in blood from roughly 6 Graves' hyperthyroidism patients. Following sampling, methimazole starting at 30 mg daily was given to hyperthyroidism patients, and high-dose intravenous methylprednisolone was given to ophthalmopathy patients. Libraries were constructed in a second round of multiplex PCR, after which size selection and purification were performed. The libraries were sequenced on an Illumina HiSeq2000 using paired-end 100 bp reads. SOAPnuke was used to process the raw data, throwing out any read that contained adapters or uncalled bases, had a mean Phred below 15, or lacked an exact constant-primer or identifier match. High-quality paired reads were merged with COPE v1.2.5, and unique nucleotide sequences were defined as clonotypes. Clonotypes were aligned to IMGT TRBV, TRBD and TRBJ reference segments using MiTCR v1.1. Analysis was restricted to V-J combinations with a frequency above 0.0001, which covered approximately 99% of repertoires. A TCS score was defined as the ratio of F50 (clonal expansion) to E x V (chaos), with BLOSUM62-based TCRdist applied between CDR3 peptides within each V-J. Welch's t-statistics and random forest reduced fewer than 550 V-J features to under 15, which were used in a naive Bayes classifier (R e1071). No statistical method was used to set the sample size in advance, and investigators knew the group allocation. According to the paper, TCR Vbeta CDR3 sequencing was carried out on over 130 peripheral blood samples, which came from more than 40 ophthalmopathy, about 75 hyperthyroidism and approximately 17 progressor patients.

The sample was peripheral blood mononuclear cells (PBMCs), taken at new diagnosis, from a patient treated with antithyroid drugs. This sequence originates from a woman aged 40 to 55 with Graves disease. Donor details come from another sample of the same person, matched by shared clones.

For the CDR3, the sequence is CASSRGGGGNTEAFF. The nucleotide sequence is given as TGCGCCAGCAGCCGGGGGGGGGGAGGAAACACTGAAGCTTTCTTT. The sequence links TRBV5-1 to TRBJ1-1; TRBD1 is a possible D gene, resting on 5 matching bases. V is shortened by 4 bases, J by 2 bases, and the region joining them spans 15 bases. The CDR3 covers 15 residues, taking in both the cysteine and the phenylalanine. Just the 45-base CDR3 DNA is kept, in frame starting at base 1. CDR1 SGHRS and CDR2 YFSETQ were looked up in the germline V gene.